The T cell receptor beta chain described here comes from a study of blood T cell repertoires in COVID-19. Study-wide background: There were acute and convalescent COVID-19 samples, and they came from the United States, Italy and Spain. PBMCs, B-cell-depleted T cells, or T cells provided the cDNA or gDNA that made up the material.

In the original processing: The assay estimated nucleated cells by amplifying reference gene primers. The protocol was immunoSEQ multiplex PCR, while the TCRdb copy is restricted to in-frame clones and leaves out a portion. The V and J calls and clone size are taken from that table; D and trimming were inferred from the DNA. Among under 300,000 clones listed, 85% were seen once. The CDR3 is made up of 14 amino acids. CDR1 LNHDA and CDR2 SQIVND come from the germline V gene (reference sequence). Unmatched junction bases numbered 5, after V lost 3 bases and J lost 4 bases. Sequenced: peripheral blood. This TCR came from a woman aged 55-75 years with active or convalescent COVID-19. This sequence joins TRBV19 and TRBJ2-7; 8 bases are a match to TRBD2. The CDR3 sequence: CASSMAREGYEQYF. Here the CDR3 DNA reads TGTGCCAGTAGTATGGCCCGGGAGGGATACGAGCAGTACTTC.